A selection of T cell receptor beta chains follows, all from one sample in a study of blood T cell repertoires in COVID-19. Using immunoSEQ multiplex PCR, the repertoire was profiled, and TCRdb retains in-frame clones only, with some absent. The sample carries some 38,000 clones, 90% recorded once. The sequencing sample was made of peripheral blood. The receptor source for this set is a man in his sixties with active or convalescent COVID-19. Each CDR3 is given with its conserved first and last residue. A D gene is named only where the DNA matches it firmly. Size values are once, few and many counts, or a class for expanded clones, and some rows have none.

j_gene: TRBJ1-1
v_gene: TRBV19
d_gene: NA
abundance: few
CDR3aa: CASSPKRTEAFF
CDR3nt: TGTGCCAGTAGTCCTAAGCGAACTGAAGCTTTCTTT

j_gene: TRBJ2-1
v_gene: TRBV6-5
d_gene: NA
abundance: NA
CDR3aa: CASSYSYESSYNEQFF
CDR3nt: TGTGCCAGCAGTTACTCGTACGAGAGCTCCTACAATGAGCAGTTCTTC

j_gene: TRBJ1-2
v_gene: TRBV10-3
d_gene: NA
abundance: few
CDR3aa: CAISESEEYGYTF
CDR3nt: TGTGCCATCAGTGAGTCGGAGGAGTATGGCTACACCTTC

j_gene: TRBJ1-3
v_gene: TRBV7-9
d_gene: NA
abundance: once
CDR3aa: CASSFTAAGNTIYF
CDR3nt: TGTGCCAGCAGCTTCACGGCGGCTGGAAACACCATATATTTT

j_gene: TRBJ2-7
v_gene: TRBV28
d_gene: TRBD1
abundance: NA
CDR3aa: CASSTGTGGTIKSNHEQYF
CDR3nt: TGTGCCAGCAGTACAGGGACAGGGGGGACCATCAAATCGAACCACGAGCAGTACTTC

j_gene: TRBJ2-5
v_gene: TRBV29-1
d_gene: NA
abundance: NA
CDR3aa: CSTRTAGETQYF
CDR3nt: TGCAGCACCCGGACAGCAGGAGAGACCCAGTACTTC

j_gene: TRBJ2-2
v_gene: TRBV7-9
d_gene: TRBD2
abundance: few
CDR3aa: CASSFGLAGGKGTGELFF
CDR3nt: TGTGCCAGCAGCTTCGGACTAGCGGGAGGAAAAGGGACCGGGGAGCTGTTTTTT

j_gene: TRBJ2-2
v_gene: TRBV4-3
d_gene: NA
abundance: NA
CDR3aa: CASSQAATRVGELFF
CDR3nt: TGCGCCAGCAGCCAAGCCGCAACCCGGGTCGGGGAGCTGTTTTTT

j_gene: TRBJ2-1
v_gene: TRBV5-1
d_gene: NA
abundance: NA
CDR3aa: CASSFAGAGNEQFF
CDR3nt: TGCGCCAGCAGCTTTGCGGGGGCAGGCAATGAGCAGTTCTTC

j_gene: TRBJ1-1
v_gene: TRBV18
d_gene: TRBD1
abundance: once
CDR3aa: CASSRDRPREAFF
CDR3nt: TGTGCCAGCTCACGGGACAGGCCCCGAGAAGCTTTCTTT

j_gene: TRBJ2-1
v_gene: TRBV20-1
d_gene: TRBD2
abundance: NA
CDR3aa: CSASNSGRPSYNEQFF
CDR3nt: TGCAGTGCAAGTAATAGCGGGAGGCCCTCCTACAATGAGCAGTTCTTC

j_gene: TRBJ2-5
v_gene: TRBV6-5
d_gene: NA
abundance: NA
CDR3aa: CASSYGLLQETQYF
CDR3nt: TGTGCCAGCAGTTACGGGCTTCTACAAGAGACCCAGTACTTC

j_gene: TRBJ2-5
v_gene: TRBV21-1
d_gene: NA
abundance: NA
CDR3aa: CASFQPPGQAAQGETQYF
CDR3nt: TGTGCCAGCTTCCAACCCCCTGGACAGGCCGCTCAGGGAGAGACCCAGTACTTC

j_gene: TRBJ2-5
v_gene: TRBV4-1
d_gene: TRBD2
abundance: once
CDR3aa: CASSQGSGLVGQETQYF
CDR3nt: TGCGCCAGCAGCCAAGGATCGGGACTAGTGGGACAAGAGACCCAGTACTTC

j_gene: TRBJ2-3
v_gene: TRBV5-1
d_gene: TRBD1
abundance: NA
CDR3aa: CASSSGQVTDTQYF
CDR3nt: TGCGCCAGCAGCTCAGGACAGGTCACAGATACGCAGTATTTT

j_gene: TRBJ1-4
v_gene: TRBV27
d_gene: TRBD1
abundance: NA
CDR3aa: CASSLRTGPATNEKLFF
CDR3nt: TGTGCCAGCAGTTTACGGACAGGGCCTGCAACTAATGAAAAACTGTTTTTT

j_gene: TRBJ2-3
v_gene: TRBV2
d_gene: TRBD1
abundance: NA
CDR3aa: CASSNRDRVTDTQYF
CDR3nt: TGTGCCAGCAGTAACCGGGACAGGGTAACAGATACGCAGTATTTT

j_gene: TRBJ1-3
v_gene: TRBV6-1
d_gene: NA
abundance: NA
CDR3aa: CASSSLSISGNTIYF
CDR3nt: TGTGCCAGCAGTTCTCTAAGTATCTCTGGAAACACCATATATTTT

j_gene: TRBJ1-4
v_gene: TRBV18
d_gene: NA
abundance: NA
CDR3aa: CASSPGLGNEKLFF
CDR3nt: TGTGCCAGCTCGCCGGGACTGGGTAATGAAAAACTGTTTTTT

j_gene: TRBJ1-6
v_gene: TRBV28
d_gene: NA
abundance: NA
CDR3aa: CASRAPNGGSPLHF
CDR3nt: TGTGCCAGCCGGGCCCCTAACGGGGGGTCACCCCTCCACTTT

j_gene: TRBJ2-1
v_gene: TRBV5-4
d_gene: TRBD1
abundance: few
CDR3aa: CASRRTGSYNEQFF
CDR3nt: TGTGCCAGCAGACGGACAGGAAGTTACAATGAGCAGTTCTTC

j_gene: TRBJ1-4
v_gene: TRBV28
d_gene: NA
abundance: NA
CDR3aa: CASSLVRAATNEKLFF
CDR3nt: TGTGCCAGCAGTTTGGTCAGGGCTGCAACTAATGAAAAACTGTTTTTT

j_gene: TRBJ2-2
v_gene: TRBV15
d_gene: NA
abundance: once
CDR3aa: CATSPRTGELFF
CDR3nt: TGTGCCACCAGCCCTCGGACAGGGGAGCTGTTTTTT

j_gene: TRBJ2-2
v_gene: TRBV5-1
d_gene: TRBD2
abundance: few
CDR3aa: CASSARGSNTGELFF
CDR3nt: TGCGCCAGCAGCGCCCGCGGGAGTAACACCGGGGAGCTGTTTTTT

j_gene: TRBJ1-1
v_gene: TRBV28
d_gene: NA
abundance: once
CDR3aa: CASSFSGHKNTEAFF
CDR3nt: TGTGCCAGCAGTTTTTCGGGACACAAGAACACTGAAGCTTTCTTT

j_gene: TRBJ2-3
v_gene: TRBV19
d_gene: TRBD1
abundance: NA
CDR3aa: CASKETGGIIGTQYF
CDR3nt: TGTGCCAGTAAAGAGACAGGGGGTATAATTGGTACGCAGTATTTT

j_gene: TRBJ1-2
v_gene: TRBV30
d_gene: TRBD1
abundance: NA
CDR3aa: CAWRRVDRAYGYTF
CDR3nt: TGTGCCTGGAGAAGAGTCGACAGGGCCTATGGCTACACCTTC

j_gene: TRBJ2-5
v_gene: TRBV30
d_gene: NA
abundance: NA
CDR3aa: CAWSVPTGLQETQYF
CDR3nt: TGTGCCTGGAGTGTACCGACAGGTCTCCAAGAGACCCAGTACTTC

j_gene: TRBJ2-1
v_gene: TRBV5-1
d_gene: TRBD1
abundance: NA
CDR3aa: CASSLGDRVAWEQFF
CDR3nt: TGCGCCAGCAGCTTGGGGGACAGGGTGGCATGGGAGCAGTTCTTC

j_gene: TRBJ1-4
v_gene: TRBV7-6
d_gene: TRBD1
abundance: NA
CDR3aa: CASSWTGRTNEKLFF
CDR3nt: TGTGCCAGCAGCTGGACAGGGAGGACTAATGAAAAACTGTTTTTT

j_gene: TRBJ2-1
v_gene: TRBV5-6
d_gene: TRBD2
abundance: NA
CDR3aa: CASSLVGGKGSYNEQFF
CDR3nt: TGTGCCAGCAGCTTGGTCGGGGGGAAAGGCTCCTACAATGAGCAGTTCTTC

j_gene: TRBJ1-1
v_gene: TRBV30
d_gene: NA
abundance: NA
CDR3aa: CAWSVTGYEAFF
CDR3nt: TGTGCCTGGAGTGTAACAGGTTATGAAGCTTTCTTT

j_gene: TRBJ2-1
v_gene: TRBV15
d_gene: TRBD2
abundance: NA
CDR3aa: CATSTLLTSSNEQFF
CDR3nt: TGTGCCACCAGCACACTCCTGACTAGCTCGAATGAGCAGTTCTTC

j_gene: TRBJ2-1
v_gene: TRBV10-1
d_gene: NA
abundance: NA
CDR3aa: CASSLNPSDPLNEQFF
CDR3nt: TGCGCCAGCAGCCTAAACCCTAGTGATCCCCTCAATGAGCAGTTCTTC

j_gene: TRBJ2-7
v_gene: TRBV12-1
d_gene: NA
abundance: once
CDR3aa: CASSHLAANLYEQYF
CDR3nt: TGTGCCAGCAGTCATCTAGCGGCCAACCTCTACGAGCAGTACTTC

j_gene: TRBJ2-7
v_gene: TRBV3-1/TRBV3-2
d_gene: TRBD2
abundance: NA
CDR3aa: CASSQGGLAGERSDEQYF
CDR3nt: TGTGCCAGCAGCCAAGGGGGACTAGCGGGAGAAAGGAGCGACGAGCAGTACTTC

j_gene: TRBJ1-2
v_gene: TRBV15
d_gene: TRBD1
abundance: NA
CDR3aa: CATSSHGTEVNYGYTF
CDR3nt: TGTGCCACCAGCAGCCATGGGACAGAGGTTAACTATGGCTACACCTTC

j_gene: TRBJ2-1
v_gene: TRBV2
d_gene: NA
abundance: NA
CDR3aa: CASRAGISYNEQFF
CDR3nt: TGTGCCAGCAGGGCGGGAATCTCCTACAATGAGCAGTTCTTC

j_gene: TRBJ2-5
v_gene: TRBV9
d_gene: TRBD2
abundance: NA
CDR3aa: CASSVTSGGTQTQYF
CDR3nt: TGTGCCAGCAGCGTAACTAGCGGAGGCACTCAGACCCAGTACTTC

j_gene: TRBJ1-6
v_gene: TRBV5-1
d_gene: TRBD1
abundance: once
CDR3aa: CASSLRQGGVDSPLHF
CDR3nt: TGCGCCAGCAGCTTGAGACAGGGTGGAGTCGATTCACCCCTCCACTTT

j_gene: TRBJ2-1
v_gene: TRBV12-3/TRBV12-4
d_gene: NA
abundance: NA
CDR3aa: CASELGGRELIF
CDR3nt: TGTGCCAGCGAGTTGGGGGGGCGCGAACTCATCTTC

j_gene: TRBJ2-7
v_gene: TRBV27
d_gene: NA
abundance: NA
CDR3aa: CASTGGGSYNEQYF
CDR3nt: TGTGCCAGCACTGGGGGCGGGAGCTATAACGAGCAGTACTTC

j_gene: TRBJ1-1
v_gene: TRBV9
d_gene: NA
abundance: NA
CDR3aa: CASSVGGGRRVGGDTEAFF
CDR3nt: TGTGCCAGCAGCGTAGGCGGGGGGAGGAGGGTTGGAGGGGACACTGAAGCTTTCTTT

j_gene: TRBJ2-1
v_gene: TRBV7-3
d_gene: TRBD1
abundance: NA
CDR3aa: CASSLGTAYNEQFF
CDR3nt: TGTGCCAGCAGCCTGGGGACAGCTTACAATGAGCAGTTCTTC

j_gene: TRBJ2-2
v_gene: TRBV28
d_gene: NA
abundance: NA
CDR3aa: CASSFRLHTGELFF
CDR3nt: TGTGCCAGCAGTTTCCGACTTCACACCGGGGAGCTGTTTTTT

j_gene: TRBJ2-7
v_gene: TRBV10-3
d_gene: NA
abundance: NA
CDR3aa: CATGPRVYEQYF
CDR3nt: TGTGCCACAGGGCCACGAGTATACGAGCAGTACTTC